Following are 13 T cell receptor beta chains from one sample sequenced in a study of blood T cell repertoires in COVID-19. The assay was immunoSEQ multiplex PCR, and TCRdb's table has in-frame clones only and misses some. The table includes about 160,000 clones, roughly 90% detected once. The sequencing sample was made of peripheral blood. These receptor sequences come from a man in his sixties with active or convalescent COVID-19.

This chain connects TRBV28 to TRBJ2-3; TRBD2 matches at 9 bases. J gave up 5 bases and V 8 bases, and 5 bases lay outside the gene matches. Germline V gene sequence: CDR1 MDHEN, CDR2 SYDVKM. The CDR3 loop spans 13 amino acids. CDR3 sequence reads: CASLAGAIDTQYF. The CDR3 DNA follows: TGTGCCAGCTTAGCGGGAGCCATAGATACGCAGTATTTT.

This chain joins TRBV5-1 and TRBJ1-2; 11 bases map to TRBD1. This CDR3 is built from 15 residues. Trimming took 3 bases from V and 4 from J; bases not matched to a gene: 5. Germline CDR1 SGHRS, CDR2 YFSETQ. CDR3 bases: TGCGCCAGCAGCTACGGACAGGGGGCCCCCTATGGCTACACCTTC. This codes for CASSYGQGAPYGYTF.

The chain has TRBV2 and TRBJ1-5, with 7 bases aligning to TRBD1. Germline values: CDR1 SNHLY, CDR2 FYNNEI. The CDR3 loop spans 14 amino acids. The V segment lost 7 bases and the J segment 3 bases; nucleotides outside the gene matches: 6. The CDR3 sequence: CASTGTAPNQPQHF. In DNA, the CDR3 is TGTGCCAGCACCGGGACAGCGCCCAATCAGCCCCAGCATTTT.

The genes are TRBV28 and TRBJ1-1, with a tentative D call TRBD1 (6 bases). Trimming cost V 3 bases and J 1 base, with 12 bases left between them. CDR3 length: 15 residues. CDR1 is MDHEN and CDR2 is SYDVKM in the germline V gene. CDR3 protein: CASSFGGAGNTEAFF. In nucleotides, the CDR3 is TGTGCCAGCAGTTTTGGGGGGGCCGGGAACACTGAAGCTTTCTTT.

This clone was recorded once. The CDR3 region is CASMALYGYTF. Written as DNA, the CDR3 is TGTGCCAGCATGGCCCTTTATGGCTACACCTTC. This chain links TRBV25-1 with TRBJ1-2, with unresolved D. With 7 bases removed from V and 5 bases from J, the gap between germline ends came to 8 bases. Germline V gives CDR1 MGHDK, CDR2 SYGVNS. The CDR3 has 11 residues.

CDR3 sequence: CASSGLNTEAFF. CDR3 nucleotides: TGCGCCAGCAGCGGTCTGAACACTGAAGCTTTCTTT. The gene calls are TRBV10-1 and TRBJ1-1; D call uncertain. V shed 6 bases and J shed 0 bases, with 5 bases lying between them. From germline, CDR1 is WNHNN and CDR2 SYGVQD (reference sequence). The CDR3 length is 12 residues.

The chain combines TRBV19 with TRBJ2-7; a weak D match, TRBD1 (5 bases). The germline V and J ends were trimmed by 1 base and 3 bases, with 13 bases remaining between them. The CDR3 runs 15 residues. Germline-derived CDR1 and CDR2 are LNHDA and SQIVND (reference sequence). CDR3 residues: CASSIGGTGLYEQYF. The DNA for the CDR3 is TGTGCCAGTAGTATAGGGGGAACAGGCCTCTACGAGCAGTACTTC.

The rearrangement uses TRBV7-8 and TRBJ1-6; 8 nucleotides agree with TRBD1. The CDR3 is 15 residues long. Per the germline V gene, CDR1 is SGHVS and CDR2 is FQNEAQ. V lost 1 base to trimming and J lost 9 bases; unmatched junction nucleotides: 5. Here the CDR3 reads CASSLVGRGPSPLHF. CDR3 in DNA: TGTGCCAGCAGCTTAGTGGGCAGGGGGCCTTCACCCCTCCACTTT.

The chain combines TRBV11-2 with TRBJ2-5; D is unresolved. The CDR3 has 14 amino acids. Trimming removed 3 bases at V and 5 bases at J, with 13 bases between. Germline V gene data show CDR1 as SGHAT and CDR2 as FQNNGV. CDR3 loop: CASSLVRFSETQYF. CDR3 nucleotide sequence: TGTGCCAGCAGCTTGGTCAGATTTTCGGAGACCCAGTACTTC.

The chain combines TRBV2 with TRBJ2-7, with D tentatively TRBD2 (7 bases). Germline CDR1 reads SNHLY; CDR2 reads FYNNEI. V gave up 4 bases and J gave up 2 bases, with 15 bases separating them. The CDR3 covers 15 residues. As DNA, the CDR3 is TGTGCCAGCAGTGCTCAGGGAGGGGGTGCCTACGAGCAGTACTTC. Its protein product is CASSAQGGGAYEQYF.

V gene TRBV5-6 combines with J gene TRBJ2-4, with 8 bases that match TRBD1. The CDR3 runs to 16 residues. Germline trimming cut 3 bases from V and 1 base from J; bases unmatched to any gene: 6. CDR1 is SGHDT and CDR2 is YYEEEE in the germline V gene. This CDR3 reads CASSSTDRAAKNIQYF. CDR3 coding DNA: TGTGCCAGCAGCTCCACGGACAGGGCGGCCAAAAACATTCAGTACTTC.

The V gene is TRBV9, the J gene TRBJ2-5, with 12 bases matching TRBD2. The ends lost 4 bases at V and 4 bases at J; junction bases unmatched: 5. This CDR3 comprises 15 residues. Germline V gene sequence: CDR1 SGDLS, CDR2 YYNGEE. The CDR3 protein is CASSPSGGALETQYF. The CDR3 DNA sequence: TGTGCCAGCAGCCCTAGCGGGGGGGCCCTAGAGACCCAGTACTTC.

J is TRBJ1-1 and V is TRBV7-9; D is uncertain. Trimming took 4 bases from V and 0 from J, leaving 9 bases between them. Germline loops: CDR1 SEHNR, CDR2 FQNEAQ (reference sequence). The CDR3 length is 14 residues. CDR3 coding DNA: TGTGCCAGCAGCTCCCCCCCCATGAACACTGAAGCTTTCTTT. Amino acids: CASSSPPMNTEAFF.